A single T cell receptor beta chain is shown here with its context. The data were obtained in a study of blood T cell repertoires in COVID-19. On the study more broadly: Whether acute or convalescent, the COVID-19 samples came from the United States, Italy and Spain. PBMCs, B-cell-depleted T cells, or T cells were the source of the cDNA or gDNA that made up the material.

Source study methods: Amplified reference gene primers provided the basis for estimating nucleated cell counts. Repertoires were generated with immunoSEQ multiplex PCR, while TCRdb's copy carries only in-frame clones and drops some. The DNA was the basis for D and trimming; V, J and clone size are from that table. The data hold approximately 180,000 clones, with 75% to 80% observed a single time. The CDR3 totals 17 residues. The germline V gene has CDR1 SGHRS and CDR2 YFSETQ. V was shortened by 4 bases and J by 1 base, with 20 bases between the two germline ends. The TCR comes from a woman between 70 and 85 years old with acute or convalescent COVID-19. This sequence joins TRBV5-1 and TRBJ1-2, with D possibly TRBD1 on 5 matching bases. Sequenced material: peripheral blood. As DNA, the CDR3 is TGCGCCAGCAGCCCCTTCCGGGGGACGGACGTTAACTATGGCTACACCTTC. Its translation is CASSPFRGTDVNYGYTF.